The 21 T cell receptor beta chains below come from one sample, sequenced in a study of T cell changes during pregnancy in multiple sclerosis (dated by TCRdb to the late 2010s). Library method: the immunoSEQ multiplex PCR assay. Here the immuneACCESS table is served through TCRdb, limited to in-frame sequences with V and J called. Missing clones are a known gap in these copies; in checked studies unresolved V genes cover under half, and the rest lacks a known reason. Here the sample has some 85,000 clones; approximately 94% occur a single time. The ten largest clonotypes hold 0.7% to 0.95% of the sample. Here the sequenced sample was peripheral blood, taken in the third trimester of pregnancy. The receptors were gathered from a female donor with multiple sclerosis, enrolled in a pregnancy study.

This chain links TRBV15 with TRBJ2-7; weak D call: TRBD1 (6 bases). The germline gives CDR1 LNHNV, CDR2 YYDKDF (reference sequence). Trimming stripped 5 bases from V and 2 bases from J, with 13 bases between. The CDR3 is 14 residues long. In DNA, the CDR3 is TGTGCCACCAGCGCCGAACAGGGTACCTACGAGCAGTACTTC. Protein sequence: CATSAEQGTYEQYF.

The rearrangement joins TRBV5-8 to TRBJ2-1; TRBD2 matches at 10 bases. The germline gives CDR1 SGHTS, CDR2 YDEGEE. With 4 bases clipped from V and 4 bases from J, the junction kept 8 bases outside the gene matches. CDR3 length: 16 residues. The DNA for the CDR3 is TGTGCCAGCAGCCCAGGGCGGACTAGCGGTTACAATGAGCAGTTCTTC. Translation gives CASSPGRTSGYNEQFF. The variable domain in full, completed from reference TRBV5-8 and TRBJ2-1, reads EAGVTQSPTHLIKTRGQQATLRCSPISGHTSVYWYQQALGLGLQFLLWYDEGEERNRGNFPPRFSGRQFPNYSSELNVNALELEDSALYLCASSPGRTSGYNEQFFGPGTRLTVL.

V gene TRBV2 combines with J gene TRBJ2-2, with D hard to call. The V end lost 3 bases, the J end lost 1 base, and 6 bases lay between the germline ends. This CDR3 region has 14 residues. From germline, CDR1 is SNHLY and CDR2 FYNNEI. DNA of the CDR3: TGTGCCAGCAGTGAGACGGGGAACACCGGGGAGCTGTTTTTT. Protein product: CASSETGNTGELFF. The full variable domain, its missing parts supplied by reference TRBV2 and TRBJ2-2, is EPEVTQTPSHQVTQMGQEVILRCVPISNHLYFYWYRQILGQKVEFLVSFYNNEISEKSEIFDDQFSVERPDGSNFTLKIRSTKLEDSAMYFCASSETGNTGELFFGEGSRLTVL.

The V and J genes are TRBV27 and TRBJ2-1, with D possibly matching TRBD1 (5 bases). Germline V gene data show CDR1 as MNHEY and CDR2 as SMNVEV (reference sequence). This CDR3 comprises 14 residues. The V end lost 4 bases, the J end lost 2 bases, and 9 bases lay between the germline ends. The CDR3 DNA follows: TGTGCCAGCAGTTCAGACAGAACCTACAATGAGCAGTTCTTC. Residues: CASSSDRTYNEQFF.

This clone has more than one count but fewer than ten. In nucleotides, the CDR3 is TGTGCCAGCAGTTTAGAACAGGGGGCGTACTATGGCTACACCTTC. Translated: CASSLEQGAYYGYTF. The rearrangement links TRBV28 to TRBJ1-2; TRBD1 matches at 9 bases. The CDR3 is 15 residues long. The V gene's germline CDR1 is MDHEN and CDR2 SYDVKM. V was clipped by 2 bases and J by 3 bases; unmatched bases: 4.

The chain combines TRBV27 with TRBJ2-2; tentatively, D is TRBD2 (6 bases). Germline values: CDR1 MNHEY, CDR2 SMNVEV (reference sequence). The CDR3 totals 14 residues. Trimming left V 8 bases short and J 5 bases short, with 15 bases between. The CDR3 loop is CASGGSSRTGELFF. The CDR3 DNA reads TGTGCCAGCGGGGGGTCGAGTAGGACCGGGGAGCTGTTTTTT.

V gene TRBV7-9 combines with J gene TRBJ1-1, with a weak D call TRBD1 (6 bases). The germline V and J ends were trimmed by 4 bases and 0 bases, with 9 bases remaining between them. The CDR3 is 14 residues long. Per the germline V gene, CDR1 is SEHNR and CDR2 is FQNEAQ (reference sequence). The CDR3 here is CASSSTGMNTEAFF. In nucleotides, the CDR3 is TGTGCCAGCAGCTCGACAGGAATGAACACTGAAGCTTTCTTT.

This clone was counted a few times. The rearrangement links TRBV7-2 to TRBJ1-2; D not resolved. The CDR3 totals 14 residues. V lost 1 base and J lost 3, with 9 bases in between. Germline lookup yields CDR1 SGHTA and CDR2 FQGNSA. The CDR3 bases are TGTGCCAGCAGCTTAGACAGCCCTCACTATGGCTACACCTTC. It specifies CASSLDSPHYGYTF.

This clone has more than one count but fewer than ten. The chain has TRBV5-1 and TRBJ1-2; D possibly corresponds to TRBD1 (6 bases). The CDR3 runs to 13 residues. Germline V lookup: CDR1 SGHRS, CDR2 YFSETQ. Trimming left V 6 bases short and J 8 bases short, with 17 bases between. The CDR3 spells CASTMDRVGGYTF. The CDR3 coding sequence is TGCGCCAGCACCATGGACAGAGTGGGGGGCTACACCTTC.

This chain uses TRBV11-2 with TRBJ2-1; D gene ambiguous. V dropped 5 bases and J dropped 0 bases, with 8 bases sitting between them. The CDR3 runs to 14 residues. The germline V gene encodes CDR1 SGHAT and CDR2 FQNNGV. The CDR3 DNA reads TGTGCCAGCAGCCTTCTCGGCTCCTACAATGAGCAGTTCTTC. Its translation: CASSLLGSYNEQFF.

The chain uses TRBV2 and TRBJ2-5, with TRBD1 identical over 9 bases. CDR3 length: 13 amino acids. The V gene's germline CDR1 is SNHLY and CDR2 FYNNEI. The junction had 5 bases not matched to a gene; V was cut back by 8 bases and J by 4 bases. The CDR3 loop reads CASPQGARETQYF. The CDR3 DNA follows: TGTGCCAGCCCACAGGGGGCACGAGAGACCCAGTACTTC.

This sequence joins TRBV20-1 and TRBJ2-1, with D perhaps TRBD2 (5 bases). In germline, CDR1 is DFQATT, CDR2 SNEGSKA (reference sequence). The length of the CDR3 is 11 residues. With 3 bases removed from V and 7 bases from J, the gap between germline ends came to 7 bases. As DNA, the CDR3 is TGCAGTGCTAGGGACTGGAATGAGCAGTTCTTC. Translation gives CSARDWNEQFF.

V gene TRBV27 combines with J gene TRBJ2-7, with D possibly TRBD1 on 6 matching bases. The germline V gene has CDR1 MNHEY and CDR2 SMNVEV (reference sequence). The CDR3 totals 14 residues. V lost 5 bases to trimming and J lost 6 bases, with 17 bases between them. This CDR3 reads CASSPGQGPREQYF. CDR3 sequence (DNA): TGTGCCAGCAGTCCGGGACAAGGTCCCCGCGAGCAGTACTTC.

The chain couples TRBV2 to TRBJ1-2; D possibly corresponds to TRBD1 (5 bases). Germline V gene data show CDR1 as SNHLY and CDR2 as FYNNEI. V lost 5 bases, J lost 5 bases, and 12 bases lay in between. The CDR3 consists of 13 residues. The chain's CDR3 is CASSTGSGYGYTF. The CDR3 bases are TGTGCCAGCAGTACAGGTTCTGGGTATGGCTACACCTTC.

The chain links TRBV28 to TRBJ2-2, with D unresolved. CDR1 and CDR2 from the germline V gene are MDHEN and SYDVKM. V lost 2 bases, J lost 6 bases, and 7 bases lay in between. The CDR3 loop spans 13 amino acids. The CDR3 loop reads CASSLIRAGELFF. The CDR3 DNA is TGTGCCAGCAGTTTAATACGGGCCGGGGAGCTGTTTTTT.

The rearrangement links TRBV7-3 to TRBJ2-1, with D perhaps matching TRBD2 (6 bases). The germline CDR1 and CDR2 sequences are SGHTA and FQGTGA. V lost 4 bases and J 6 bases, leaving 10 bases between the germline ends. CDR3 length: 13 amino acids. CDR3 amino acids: CASSSQTSNEQFF. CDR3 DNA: TGTGCCAGCAGCTCCCAGACTAGCAATGAGCAGTTCTTC.

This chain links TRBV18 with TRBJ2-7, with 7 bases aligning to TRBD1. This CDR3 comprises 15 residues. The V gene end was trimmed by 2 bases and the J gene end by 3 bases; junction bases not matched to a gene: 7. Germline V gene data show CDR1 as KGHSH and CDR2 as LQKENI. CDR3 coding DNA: TGTGCCAGCTCACCATACCAGGGGGAAGGCTACGAGCAGTACTTC. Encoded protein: CASSPYQGEGYEQYF.

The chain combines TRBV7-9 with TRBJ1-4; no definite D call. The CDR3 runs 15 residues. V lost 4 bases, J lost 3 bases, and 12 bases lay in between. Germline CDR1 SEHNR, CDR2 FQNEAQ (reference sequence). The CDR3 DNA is TGTGCCAGCAGCTCCAACGCGGATGCTAATGAAAAACTGTTTTTT. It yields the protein CASSSNADANEKLFF.

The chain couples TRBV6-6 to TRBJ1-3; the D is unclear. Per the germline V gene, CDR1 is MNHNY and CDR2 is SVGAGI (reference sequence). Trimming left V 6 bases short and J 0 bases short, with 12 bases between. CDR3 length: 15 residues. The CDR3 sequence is CASSGGRLSGNTIYF. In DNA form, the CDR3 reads TGTGCCAGCAGCGGTGGCAGGCTCTCTGGAAACACCATATATTTT.

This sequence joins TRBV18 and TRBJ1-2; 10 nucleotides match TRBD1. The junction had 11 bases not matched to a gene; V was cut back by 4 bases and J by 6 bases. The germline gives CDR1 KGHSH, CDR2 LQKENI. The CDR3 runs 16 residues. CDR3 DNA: TGTGCCAGCTCACTGCTTGACAGGGGGCTAATGGATGGCTACACCTTC. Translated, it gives CASSLLDRGLMDGYTF.

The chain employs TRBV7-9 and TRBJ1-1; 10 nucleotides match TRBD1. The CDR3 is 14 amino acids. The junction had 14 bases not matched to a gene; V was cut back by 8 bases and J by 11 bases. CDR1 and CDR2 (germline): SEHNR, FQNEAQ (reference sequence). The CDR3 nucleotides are TGTGCCAGCGGCGCCGGGACAGGGGCTCGCCCGGCTTTCTTT. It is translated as CASGAGTGARPAFF.